These 21 T cell receptor beta chains were all obtained from the same sample, sequenced in a study of blood T cell repertoires in COVID-19. The repertoire was sequenced with immunoSEQ multiplex PCR; TCRdb's copy has only in-frame clones and lacks some. The table has a few hundred thousand clones, just under 90% seen once. Sequenced material: peripheral blood. The receptors come from a woman aged 25 to 39 with COVID-19, enrolled during active disease.

V is TRBV3-1 (or the pseudogene TRBV3-2) and J is TRBJ2-3, with D tentatively TRBD1 (7 bases). Germline lookup yields CDR1 LGHDT and CDR2 YNNKEL (reference sequence). V was trimmed by 4 bases and J by 4 bases, leaving 12 bases between them. The CDR3 is made up of 14 amino acids. The CDR3 DNA sequence: TGTGCCAGCAGCCTCGGAGGGGGCTCAGATACGCAGTATTTT. Translating gives CASSLGGGSDTQYF.

This clone was recorded only once. The J gene is TRBJ2-5, the V gene TRBV5-1, with TRBD2 matching 8 bases. The V segment lost 0 bases and the J segment 4 bases; nucleotides outside the gene matches: 8. Germline CDR1 reads SGHRS; CDR2 reads YFSETQ. There are 16 residues in the CDR3. DNA for the CDR3: TGCGCCAGCAGCTTGGAGACGGGGGGGCCACCAGAGACCCAGTACTTC. Its translation: CASSLETGGPPETQYF. The full variable domain, in which reference TRBV5-1 and TRBJ2-5 provide the parts outside the CDR3, is KAGVTQTPRYLIKTRGQQVTLSCSPISGHRSVSWYQQTPGQGLQFLFEYFSETQRNKGNFPGRFSGRQFSNSRSEMNVSTLELGDSALYLCASSLETGGPPETQYFGPGTRLLVL.

This clone was counted a few times. Different DNA sequences within this sample yield the same CDR3. The chain couples TRBV19 to TRBJ1-5; D not resolved. The CDR3 runs 14 residues. Germline V gene sequence: CDR1 LNHDA, CDR2 SQIVND (reference sequence). V lost 3 bases, J lost 0 bases, and 6 bases lay in between. As DNA, the CDR3 is TGTGCCAGTAGTATCCGAGATAGCAATCAGCCCCAGCATTTT. This translates into CASSIRDSNQPQHF.

The rearrangement links TRBV19 to TRBJ2-1, with D perhaps matching TRBD1 (5 bases). The CDR3 has 14 residues. CDR1 is LNHDA and CDR2 is SQIVND in the germline V gene (reference sequence). Trimming removed 2 bases from V and 9 bases from J, with 14 bases in between. The CDR3 spells CASSISGRVGEQFF. CDR3 DNA: TGTGCCAGTAGTATATCTGGCAGGGTCGGTGAGCAGTTCTTC.

V gene TRBV5-1 combines with J gene TRBJ2-5, with D possibly matching TRBD1 (5 bases). V lost 4 bases, J lost 2 bases, and 9 bases lay in between. Germline values: CDR1 SGHRS, CDR2 YFSETQ. The CDR3 sequence is 13 residues long. The CDR3 bases are TGCGCCAGCAGCGCAGGGCAACAAGAGACCCAGTACTTC. Translating gives CASSAGQQETQYF.

The chain is built from TRBV4-1 and TRBJ1-6; 7 bases fit TRBD1. Per germline, CDR1 MGHRA and CDR2 YSYEKL. Trimming removed 1 base from V and 10 bases from J; junction bases left unmatched: 4. The CDR3 is 14 amino acids. CDR3 loop: CASSQGQGESPLHF. The CDR3 DNA reads as TGCGCCAGCAGCCAAGGGCAGGGGGAATCACCCCTCCACTTT.

The sample holds one count of this clone. The same CDR3 also results from other DNA sequences found in this sample. V gene TRBV19 combines with J gene TRBJ1-1; no definite D call. Germline CDR1 and CDR2: LNHDA and SQIVND (reference sequence). V was clipped by 6 bases and J by 1 base, with 6 bases between them. The CDR3 length is 12 residues. DNA for the CDR3: TGTGCCAGTAGCTACCGGAACACTGAAGCTTTCTTT. Translation: CASSYRNTEAFF.

This clone was picked up a small number of times. The V gene is TRBV7-9, the J gene TRBJ2-7; 8 bases are a match to TRBD1. The V gene end was trimmed by 4 bases and the J gene end by 4 bases; junction bases not matched to a gene: 9. CDR1 is SEHNR and CDR2 is FQNEAQ in the germline V gene (reference sequence). CDR3 size: 15 residues. CDR3 sequence (DNA): TGTGCCAGCAGCTCTGGCGGGACAGGCACGTACGAGCAGTACTTC. Its translation is CASSSGGTGTYEQYF.

The gene calls are TRBV30 and TRBJ1-1, with TRBD1 matching over 8 bases. V was pared by 3 bases and J by 7 bases, with 19 bases of the junction left unmatched. The CDR3 spans 17 residues. CDR1 is GTSNPN, CDR2 SVGIG, per germline (reference sequence). For the CDR3, the DNA is TGTGCCTGGAGCATCCGGGACAGGCTTTTAGCAGGCGATGAAGCTTTCTTT. As protein: CAWSIRDRLLAGDEAFF.

The chain has TRBV27 and TRBJ2-7, with TRBD1 identical over 8 bases. The germline V gene has CDR1 MNHEY and CDR2 SMNVEV (reference sequence). Trimming at V came to 4 bases and at J to 5 bases, leaving 10 bases not matched to a gene. The CDR3 has 15 amino acids. The CDR3 bases are TGTGCCAGCAGTTCCAGGACAGGGAGAAGGGACGAGCAGTACTTC. It codes for CASSSRTGRRDEQYF.

The rearrangement uses TRBV7-6 and TRBJ2-3, with 7 bases aligning to TRBD2. This CDR3 has 18 amino acids. Looked up from germline, CDR1 is SGHVS and CDR2 is FNYEAQ. V trimming: 2 bases; J trimming: 0 bases; junction bases outside the gene matches: 11. The CDR3 region is CASSLSPRRGSSTDTQYF. The DNA for the CDR3 is TGTGCCAGCAGCTTAAGCCCTCGGCGGGGGTCGAGCACAGATACGCAGTATTTT.

The V gene is TRBV7-8, the J gene TRBJ2-1, with 12 bases fitting TRBD2. The CDR3 has 17 residues. Trimming removed 4 bases from V and 0 bases from J; junction bases left unmatched: 4. Per germline, CDR1 SGHVS and CDR2 FQNEAQ. CDR3: CASSSGLAGSSYNEQFF. The CDR3 DNA is TGTGCCAGCAGCTCCGGACTAGCGGGGAGCTCCTACAATGAGCAGTTCTTC.

The chain employs TRBV4-2 and TRBJ2-3; TRBD2 aligns across 10 bases. V gave up 2 bases and J gave up 11 bases; unmatched junction bases: 1. The germline CDR1 and CDR2 sequences are LGHNA and YNFKEQ. The CDR3 runs to 12 residues. CDR3 sequence (DNA): TGTGCCAGCAGCCAACTAGCGGGGGAGCAGTATTTT. Residues: CASSQLAGEQYF.

The V and J genes are TRBV18 and TRBJ1-2; the match to TRBD1 covers 7 bases. Germline V lookup: CDR1 KGHSH, CDR2 LQKENI. The J segment lost 8 bases and the V segment lost 6 bases, leaving 9 bases of the junction unmatched. The CDR3 loop spans 13 amino acids. CDR3 in amino acids: CASSQDRERGYTF. The CDR3 region has the DNA TGTGCCAGCTCCCAAGACAGGGAACGGGGCTACACCTTC.

This clone was found once. Here the CDR3 DNA reads TGTGCCAGCAGCTTCAGTAGGGAGGTGACAAACTATGGCTACACCTTC. Translated, it gives CASSFSREVTNYGYTF. The chain employs TRBV5-5 and TRBJ1-2, with no clear D. Trimming pared 2 bases from V and 2 bases from J, leaving 16 bases between. CDR1 and CDR2 from the germline V gene are SGHKS and YYEKEE (reference sequence). The CDR3 has 16 residues. The variable domain in full, completed from reference TRBV5-5 and TRBJ1-2, reads DAGVTQSPTHLIKTRGQQVTLRCSPISGHKSVSWYQQVLGQGPQFIFQYYEKEERGRGNFPDRFSARQFPNYSSELNVNALLLGDSALYLCASSFSREVTNYGYTFGSGTRLTVV.

The chain carries TRBV27 and TRBJ1-2, with D hard to call. The CDR3 consists of 13 residues. Germline CDR1 is MNHEY and CDR2 is SMNVEV (reference sequence). Trimming shortened V by 8 bases and J by 3 bases, and 13 bases separated the two germline ends. As DNA, the CDR3 is TGTGCCAGCGGTGCCCGACACGACTATGGCTACACCTTC. Amino acid sequence: CASGARHDYGYTF.

The chain links TRBV19 to TRBJ1-2, with D perhaps matching TRBD1 (5 bases). The V gene lost 7 bases and the J gene lost 4 bases, with 19 bases spanning the gap. The germline V gene encodes CDR1 LNHDA and CDR2 SQIVND (reference sequence). The CDR3 runs to 15 residues. The chain's CDR3 is CASKGGRGSRYGYTF. CDR3 bases: TGTGCCAGTAAGGGCGGGAGGGGCAGTCGCTATGGCTACACCTTC.

The rearrangement joins TRBV5-4 to TRBJ2-1; a possible D gene is TRBD2 (6 bases). The V gene's germline CDR1 is SGHNT and CDR2 YYREEE (reference sequence). Trimming removed 4 bases at V and 5 bases at J, with 19 bases between. CDR3 length: 16 amino acids. CDR3 coding DNA: TGTGCCAGCAGCAACCCGCCGGGACTGGCAAACAATGAGCAGTTCTTC. Its translation is CASSNPPGLANNEQFF. The full variable domain, its missing parts supplied by reference TRBV5-4 and TRBJ2-1, is ETGVTQSPTHLIKTRGQQVTLRCSSQSGHNTVSWYQQALGQGPQFIFQYYREEENGRGNFPPRFSGLQFPNYSSELNVNALELDDSALYLCASSNPPGLANNEQFFGPGTRLTVL.

The V gene is TRBV2, the J gene TRBJ2-7; TRBD2 agrees at 10 bases. The CDR3 is 15 residues long. The trim removed 6 bases at V and 2 bases at J, leaving 7 bases unmatched. CDR1 SNHLY and CDR2 FYNNEI come from the germline V gene. Here the CDR3 DNA reads TGTGCCAGCAGGCGACAAAGCGGGGGGGCCTACGAGCAGTACTTC. This encodes CASRRQSGGAYEQYF.

V is TRBV4-1 and J is TRBJ2-7, with 10 bases aligning to TRBD1. Germline V gene sequence: CDR1 MGHRA, CDR2 YSYEKL. This CDR3 contains 16 residues. With V trimmed by 0 bases and J by 6 bases, 8 bases remained unmatched. The CDR3 region has the DNA TGCGCCAGCAGCCAAGAGTGGGGACAGGGGAAGCGCGAGCAGTACTTC. Translated: CASSQEWGQGKREQYF.

A few counts support this clone. The rearrangement joins TRBV19 to TRBJ2-1; TRBD2 might be the D (6 bases). CDR1 and CDR2 (germline): LNHDA, SQIVND (reference sequence). Trimming removed 1 base from V and 1 base from J, with 8 bases in between. The CDR3 is 15 residues long. The CDR3: CASSIGLGSYNEQFF. CDR3 DNA sequence: TGTGCCAGTAGTATAGGACTAGGGTCCTACAATGAGCAGTTCTTC. Full variable domain (remainder filled in from reference TRBV19 and TRBJ2-1): DGGITQSPKYLFRKEGQNVTLSCEQNLNHDAMYWYRQDPGQGLRLIYYSQIVNDFQKGDIAEGYSVSREKKESFPLTVTSAQKNPTAFYLCASSIGLGSYNEQFFGPGTRLTVL.